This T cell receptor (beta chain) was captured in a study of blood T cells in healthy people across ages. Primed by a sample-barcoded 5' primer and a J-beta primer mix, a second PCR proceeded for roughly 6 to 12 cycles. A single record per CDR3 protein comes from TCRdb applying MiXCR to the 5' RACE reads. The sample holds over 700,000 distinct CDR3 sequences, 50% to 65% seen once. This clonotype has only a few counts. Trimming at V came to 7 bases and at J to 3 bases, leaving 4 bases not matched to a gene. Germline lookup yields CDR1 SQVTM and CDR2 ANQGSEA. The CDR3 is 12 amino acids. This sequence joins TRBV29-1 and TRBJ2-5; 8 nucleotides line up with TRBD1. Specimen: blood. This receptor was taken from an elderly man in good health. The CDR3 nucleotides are TGCAGCGGCTACAGGGGGGAAGAGACCCAGTACTTC. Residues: CSGYRGEETQYF.